Included here is one T cell receptor beta chain sequence, with context. This entry comes from a study of cytomegalovirus exposure and HLA in healthy donors. The primer mix had 60 Vbeta and 13 Jbeta primers. TCRdb's copy holds only in-frame clones and misses some; the assay was immunoSEQ multiplex PCR. Of about 130,000 clones in the sample, 79% were seen once. The TCR was taken from a middle-aged man in good health and CMV-seropositive. The sequenced material came from PBMCs.

The CDR3: CASSPGIGGKSEKLFF. The CDR3, as DNA: TGTGCCAGCAGCCCAGGGATCGGGGGGAAGAGTGAAAAACTGTTTTTT. The chain combines TRBV14 with TRBJ1-4, with a tentative D call TRBD1 (5 bases). The CDR3 sequence is 16 residues long. Trimming left V 4 bases short and J 7 bases short, with 19 bases between. CDR1 SGHDN and CDR2 FVKESK come from the germline V gene.